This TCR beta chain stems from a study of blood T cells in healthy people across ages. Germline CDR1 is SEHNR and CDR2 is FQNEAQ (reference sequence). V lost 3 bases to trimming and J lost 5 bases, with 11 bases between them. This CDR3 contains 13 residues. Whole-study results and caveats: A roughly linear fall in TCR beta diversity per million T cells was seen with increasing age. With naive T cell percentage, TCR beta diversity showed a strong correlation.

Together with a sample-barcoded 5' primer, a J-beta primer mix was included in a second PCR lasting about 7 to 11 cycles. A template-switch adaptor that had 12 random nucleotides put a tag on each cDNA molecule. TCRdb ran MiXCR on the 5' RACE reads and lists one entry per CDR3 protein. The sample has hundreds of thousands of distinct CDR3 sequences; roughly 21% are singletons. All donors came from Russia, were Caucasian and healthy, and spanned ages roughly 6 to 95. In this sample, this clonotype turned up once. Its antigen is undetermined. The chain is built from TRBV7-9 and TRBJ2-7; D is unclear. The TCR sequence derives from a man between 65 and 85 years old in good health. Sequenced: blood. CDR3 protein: CASSFTTGHEQYF. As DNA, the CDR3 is TGTGCCAGCAGCTTTACAACGGGCCACGAGCAGTACTTC. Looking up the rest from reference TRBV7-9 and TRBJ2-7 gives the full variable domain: DTGVSQNPRHKITKRGQNVTFRCDPISEHNRLYWYRQTLGQGPEFLTYFQNEAQLEKSRLLSDRFSAERPKGSFSTLEIQRTEQGDSAMYLCASSFTTGHEQYFGPGTRLTVT.